The rows below give T cell receptor beta chains drawn from one sample of a study of blood T cells in healthy people across ages. Each CDR3 protein gets one entry after TCRdb re-called the 5' RACE reads with MiXCR. This sample has about 1.7 million distinct CDR3 sequences, with about 30% found just once. Sequences were obtained from blood. These receptors all stem from a woman between 25 and 40 years old in good health. CDR3s include the opening cysteine and the closing phenylalanine or tryptophan. The order of the fields is clone size, V gene, D gene, J gene, CDR3 DNA, CDR3 protein. D genes are given only for firm matches. Size is omitted from some rows. Given values are once, few, many or a class for expanded clones.

>.|TRBV9|TRBD2|TRBJ2-1
TGTGCCAGCAGCCCAACGACCGGGACTAGCGTTAGAAATGAGCAGTTCTTC
CASSPTTGTSVRNEQFF
>.|TRBV28|TRBD1|TRBJ1-2
TGTGCCAGTGCATCCGCCTTCCGGACAGGGGAAGGCTATGGCTACACTTTC
CASASAFRTGEGYGYTF
>few|TRBV7-2|.|TRBJ1-5
TGTGCCAGCAGCCGGCAGGGGACTAGCAATCAGCCCCAGCATTTT
CASSRQGTSNQPQHF
>many|TRBV28|.|TRBJ1-6
TGTGCCAGCAGCCTGACAGGAGATTATAATTCACCCCTCCACTTT
CASSLTGDYNSPLHF
>few|TRBV7-3|.|TRBJ1-6
TGTGCCAGCAGCTTAGGCCCCGCAGGGAATAATTCACCCCTCCACTTT
CASSLGPAGNNSPLHF
>.|TRBV18|TRBD2|TRBJ2-1
TGTGCCAGCTCACCACCGGGGGAGGGTGAGCAGTTCTTC
CASSPPGEGEQFF
>.|TRBV7-3|.|TRBJ1-1
TGTGCCAGCAGCTTAACGGGACCCCCCAGCGAGACTTTCTTT
CASSLTGPPSETFF
>many|TRBV7-9|.|TRBJ2-5
TGTGCCAGCAGCCGGGGGTCTTCCGGGCAAGAGACCCAGTACTTC
CASSRGSSGQETQYF
>few|TRBV5-1|.|TRBJ2-5
TGCGCCAGCAGCTTGAGCTTGGGCAGCCAGACCCAGTACTTC
CASSLSLGSQTQYF
>.|TRBV10-3|TRBD1|TRBJ2-3
TGTGCCACTCTCACGGGACAGAGCACAGATACGCAGTATTTT
CATLTGQSTDTQYF
>.|TRBV7-9|TRBD1|TRBJ1-5
TGTGCCAGCAGCTTACAGGGGGCCCTCGGACAGCCCCAGCATTTT
CASSLQGALGQPQHF
>.|TRBV29-1|.|TRBJ2-5
TGCAGCGCCCAGAGACGGGAGACCCAGTACTTC
CSAQRRETQYF
>.|TRBV3-1|.|TRBJ1-2
TGTGCCAGCAACCAAGCTGGCGGCTACACCTTC
CASNQAGGYTF
>few|TRBV6-1|.|TRBJ1-2
TGTGCCAGCAGTGAACCACAGAGAACGTATGGCTACACCTTC
CASSEPQRTYGYTF
>.|TRBV10-2|TRBD1|TRBJ2-7
TGCGCCAGCAGGGACAGGGTGGACTACGAGCAGTACTTC
CASRDRVDYEQYF
>.|TRBV14|TRBD2|TRBJ2-7
TGTGCCAGCAGCCAAGAGACCGGGGAGGGCTACGAGCAGTACTTC
CASSQETGEGYEQYF
>few|TRBV7-2|TRBD1|TRBJ1-2
TGTGCCAGCAGCTTAGGGGGGACAGGCCTCGGGGACTATGGCTACACCTTC
CASSLGGTGLGDYGYTF
>.|TRBV21-1|.|TRBJ2-7
TGTGCCGCACGAAGCGGGGATTACGAGCAGTACTTC
CAARSGDYEQYF